This T cell receptor (beta chain) emerged from a study of blood T cell repertoires in COVID-19. Across the whole study: Some COVID-19 samples were acute and others convalescent; all came from the United States, Italy and Spain. The analysed material was cDNA or gDNA that came from T cells, B-cell-depleted T cells, or PBMCs.

Authors' analysis steps: Estimates of nucleated cell counts were drawn from the amplification of reference gene primers. The protocol was immunoSEQ multiplex PCR, while the TCRdb copy is restricted to in-frame clones and leaves out a portion. V and J calls and clone size come straight from that table; D and trimming were deduced from the DNA. The sample has 150,000 to 200,000 clones; 80% to 85% are singletons. The sample comprised peripheral blood. The origin of this receptor is a young woman with acute or convalescent COVID-19.

CDR3 amino acids: CASRLAGSTDTQYF. CDR3 nucleotide sequence: TGTGCCAGCCGACTAGCGGGGTCCACAGATACGCAGTATTTT. The chain links TRBV19 to TRBJ2-3; 11 bases map to TRBD2. V gave up 9 bases and J gave up 2 bases; unmatched junction bases: 4. Germline CDR1 LNHDA, CDR2 SQIVND (reference sequence). The CDR3 runs to 14 residues.